Listed here is a single T cell receptor beta chain. Its target is unknown. With a much larger clone just one base away, this may be a read error. This sample was included in a study of T cells in Graves' hyperthyroidism and ophthalmopathy. CDR3 size: 15 residues. CDR1 and CDR2 (germline): SEHNR, FQNEAQ (reference sequence). General study findings and limits: The model forecast ophthalmopathy, anticipating it by a median about six months before onset. Blood also showed most of the thyroid clonotypes that were expanded above 0.001.

Patients aged 18 to 65 had newly diagnosed hyperthyroidism that had lasted under 2 months. In making diagnoses, clinical symptoms, serum thyroxine and TRAb, thyroid ultrasound and orbital computed tomography were all used. Authors of the study amplified TCR beta CDR3 regions from RNA transcripts. An initial round of RT-PCR targeting the TCR CDR3 relied on the HTBI primer set. Each CDR3 protein gets one entry after TCRdb re-called the multiplex PCR reads with MiXCR. The top ten hold approximately 8.7% of the sample, which has about 840,000 distinct CDR3 sequences, over 35% seen once. The receptor comes from a man between 18 and 35 years old with Graves' hyperthyroidism. This chain joins TRBV7-9 and TRBJ1-3; the D gene is possibly TRBD1 (6 bases). Sequenced: blood. The CDR3 loop is CASSFDRNAGSTIYF. In DNA form, the CDR3 reads TGTGCCAGCAGCTTTGACAGGAATGCCGGAAGCACCATATATTTT.